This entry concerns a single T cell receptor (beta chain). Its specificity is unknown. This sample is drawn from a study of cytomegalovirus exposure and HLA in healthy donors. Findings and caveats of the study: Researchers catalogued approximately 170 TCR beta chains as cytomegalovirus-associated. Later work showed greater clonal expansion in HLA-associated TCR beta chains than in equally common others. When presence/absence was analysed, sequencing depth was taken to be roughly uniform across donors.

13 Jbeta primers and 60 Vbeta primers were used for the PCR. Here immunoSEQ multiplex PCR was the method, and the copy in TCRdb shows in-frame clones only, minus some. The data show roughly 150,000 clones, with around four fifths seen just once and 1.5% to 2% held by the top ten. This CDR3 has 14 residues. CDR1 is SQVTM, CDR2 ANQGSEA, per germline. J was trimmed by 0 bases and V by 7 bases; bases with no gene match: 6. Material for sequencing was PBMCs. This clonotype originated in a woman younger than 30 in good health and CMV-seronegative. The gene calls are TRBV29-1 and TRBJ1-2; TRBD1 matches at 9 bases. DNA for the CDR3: TGCAGCGCTCCGGGACAGGGAACTAACTATGGCTACACCTTC. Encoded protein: CSAPGQGTNYGYTF.